This T cell receptor beta chain was recovered during a study of blood T cell repertoires in COVID-19. As for the study in general: Samples of COVID-19 (acute and convalescent) were obtained from the United States, Italy and Spain. PBMCs, B-cell-depleted T cells, or T cells were the source of the cDNA or gDNA that made up the material.

Per the authors' pipeline: Researchers report that nucleated cell counts were estimated from reference gene primer amplification. Sequencing was performed with immunoSEQ multiplex PCR; in TCRdb, only in-frame clones are kept and a portion is missing. From that table come the V and J calls and clone size; the DNA was used to work out D and trimming. The table records roughly 200,000 clones, around 86% of them present only once. V was pared by 2 bases and J by 7 bases, with 2 bases of the junction left unmatched. The germline V gene encodes CDR1 MDHEN and CDR2 SYDVKM. The CDR3 consists of 14 residues. Sequencing was done on a sample of peripheral blood. The chain is built from TRBV28 and TRBJ1-6; 7 nucleotides agree with TRBD1. The clonotype was recovered from a man aged 40-49 years with active or convalescent COVID-19. CDR3 coding DNA: TGTGCCAGCAGTTTAGGGACAGCGAATTCACCCCTCCACTTT. This gives the protein CASSLGTANSPLHF.